This record covers a single TCR beta chain. Its target is not known. This entry is derived from a study of T-cell reconstitution after alpha-beta-depleted transplantation in children. Study-wide points: The main origin of T-cell counts and diversity one year after transplant was newly produced T cells. Some patients' high day-60 TCRbeta diversity was attributed to recipient cells surviving conditioning.

Library preparation (for TCRbeta) was performed with unique molecular identifiers. TCRdb re-called the PCR reads through MiXCR, storing one row per CDR3 protein. Of roughly 500,000 distinct CDR3 sequences listed, 10% are singletons. Germline assignment: CDR1 SQVTM and CDR2 ANQGSEA. This CDR3 is built from 10 residues. V usage is TRBV29-1 and J usage is TRBJ1-1, with D maybe TRBD1 (5 bases). This material consisted of PBMCs, taken before TCRalphabeta/CD19-depleted stem cell transplant. The receptor's source is a child aged 2-15 years with inherited bone marrow failure, due to receive a stem cell transplant. CDR3 residues: CGTAGGEAFF. CDR3 DNA: TGCGGCACCGCGGGGGGTGAAGCTTTCTTT.